This T cell receptor beta chain was captured by sequencing in a study of CD8+CD57+ T cells in acquired aplastic anemia. By flow cytometry, patients selected for sequencing had shown an expansion of CD8+CD57+ cells. The template used for profiling TCR beta VDJ and CDR3 was genomic DNA. TCRdb analysed the reads with MiXCR anew, one entry per CDR3 protein. The sample holds over 150,000 distinct CDR3 sequences, 40% to 50% seen once. The ends lost 2 bases at V and 9 bases at J; junction bases unmatched: 4. The germline CDR1 and CDR2 sequences are SGHTA and FQGTGA. This CDR3 has 13 amino acids. This receptor was taken from a human donor with aplastic anemia. V usage is TRBV7-3 and J usage is TRBJ2-1, with 7 bases identical to TRBD2. Sequencing input: sorted CD4+, CD8+, or CD8+CD57+ T cells (not recorded which) from PBMCs. CDR3 sequence: CASSLGRAGEQFF. The DNA for the CDR3 is TGTGCCAGCAGCTTAGGGAGGGCCGGTGAGCAGTTCTTC.